The T cell receptor (beta chain) under discussion was sequenced for a study of shared clonotypes between healthy human individuals. Notes on the study in general: Measured sharing among donors was expected to vary with sequencing depth.

This CDR3 contains 16 residues. Trimming removed 3 bases from V and 2 bases from J; junction bases left unmatched: 9. Germline V lookup: CDR1 LGHNA, CDR2 YNFKEQ. In its sample, this clone was seen a few times. Its cognate antigen is unknown. Authors' processing steps: ImmunoSEQ output lacked quality scores and full-length reads, limiting matched filtering. Clones were read by immunoSEQ multiplex PCR, and TCRdb kept only the in-frame ones, dropping some. That table furnishes V, J and clone size, whereas the DNA furnished D and trimming. Among some 530,000 clones listed, approximately 80% were seen once.

The chain employs TRBV4-2 and TRBJ2-7, with 8 bases that match TRBD1. Input material: PBMCs. The receptor was derived from a woman in her thirties or forties in good health. Some clones in this sample may be carry-over from other donors' samples. CDR3 DNA: TGTGCCAGCAGCCAGGGGCGGACAGGGAGTCCCTACGAGCAGTACTTC. As protein: CASSQGRTGSPYEQYF.